This T cell receptor beta chain is drawn from a study of cytomegalovirus exposure and HLA in healthy donors (dated by TCRdb to the late 2010s). With regard to the full study: In an earlier analysis of roughly 500 of the donors, 250 to 350 Gb of sequence data and 90 million to 130 million unique TCR beta sequences from roughly 190 million T cells were reported. An early release covering about 600 HLA-typed donors comprised approximately 290 gigabases of sequencing data and around 85 million unique TCR sequences. Among the roughly 370 genotyped donors, roughly 80% belonged to the genetic ancestry cluster associated with self-reported Caucasian donors. The study aimed to test whether cataloging public T cell receptors could reveal signatures of past pathogen exposure. Using immunosequencing, the study profiled T cell repertoires from around 680 subjects and related those repertoires to cytomegalovirus serostatus. A separate validation cohort of roughly 130 different subjects was used in addition to the approximately 700-subject first cohort. The study combined high-throughput TCR immunosequencing, statistical association of individual TCRs with disease status, and machine learning to predict cytomegalovirus infection status. A later analysis re-examined previously published TCR beta repertoires from hundreds of donors and added high-resolution HLA genotyping to investigate patterns of TCR occurrence. The later analysis used no new phenotypic data to find candidate immune exposures, relying instead on TCR beta sequences and their occurrence across donors. An earlier analysis of several hundred of the donors used high-throughput TCR beta sequencing to judge whether each TCR beta V gene segment behaved as functional or pseudogenic. Donor age, sex, ethnicity and CMV serostatus were compiled alongside the repertoire data. A later genetic analysis took genome-wide SNP genotypes for 398 of the 666 donors and used that subset as a discovery cohort. Every repertoire in the discovery cohort had been generated on one and the same sequencing platform. HLA typing covered class I and class II loci at four-digit resolution. The number of donors typed differed by locus, with roughly 629-640 for A, B, C, DRB1 and DQB1, around 500 for DQA1, about 610 for DPA1, and approximately 470 for DPB1. About five DR-DQ haplotypes were handled as single units for association and clustering because linkage in the cohort was strong. On average, roughly 250,000 unique TCR beta nucleotide sequences were sequenced per donor among 398 genotyped donors of the cohort, with roughly 18% of those sequences being non-productive.

The cohort comprised fewer than 750 healthy bone marrow donors. All cohort members were sampled while nominally healthy, although unrecorded immune exposures were likely present. The donor tested CMV seropositive, placing the donor among the roughly 300 seropositive members of the cohort. Each donor provided a peripheral blood sample, and peripheral blood mononuclear cells were used for TCR beta sequencing. Genomic DNA was extracted from the blood cell samples with the Qiagen DNeasy Blood Extraction Kit. Turning to this clone: The specificity of this receptor is unknown. No much larger clonotype is one base removed from it; base qualities were not supplied.

Reading the germline V gene (reference sequence) gives CDR1 PRHDT and CDR2 FYEKMQ. V ends up 2 bases short and J 8 bases short, with an unmatched junction base count of 6. The CDR3 spans 15 residues, from the cysteine through the phenylalanine. Just CDR3 DNA is preserved here, 45 bases in frame from base 1. Study-level results and caveats: In a later analysis, most CMV-associated TCR beta chains were found to appear HLA-restricted, with HLA associations seemingly driven largely by CMV exposure. Because counts were too low, more than 15 rarely observed V segments, including chromosome 9 orphons, were excluded from the earlier analysis of several hundred of the donors. The authors suggested that the approach could potentially be extended to other disease states and immunological phenotypes. A further reported finding was that TCR beta sequences accurately predicted the HLA-A and HLA-B alleles for most subjects in the first cohort. In vitro tests confirmed that a few of the cytomegalovirus-associated TCR beta chains recognize cytomegalovirus antigens. Strong co-occurrence of HLA alleles, especially DR and DQ, made assigning TCR associations to individual alleles difficult. In both the original and validation cohorts, the classifier was reported to diagnose cytomegalovirus status with high specificity and sensitivity. Correlated functional status among segregating V segments might reflect linkage disequilibrium, but an unknown experimental factor could not be ruled out. Sequencing depth was assumed to be roughly uniform across donors in the presence/absence analyses, though that assumption may not hold. According to a later analysis, parvovirus B19, influenza, CMV and Epstein-Barr virus appeared linked to several top co-occurrence clusters. In a later genetic analysis, fewer N-insertions in productive TCRs were reported among donors in an Asian-associated ancestry cluster than the approximately 630-donor mean. Most TCR sequences were seen in very few donors, while some public TCRs were found in many individuals. A later genetic analysis associated a missense DCLRE1C variant with V-gene and J-gene trimming of TCR beta chains, and an independent cohort replicated the association. Because HLA typing was unavailable for some donors at each locus, only the typed subset was used in association tests. A total of fewer than 200 TCR beta chains were listed by the study as associated with cytomegalovirus. A later analysis associated 15,000 to 20,000 TCR beta sequences with specific HLA alleles at a false discovery rate of 0.05. A group of highly shared sequence variants was considered likely to be a technical artifact of the sequencing pipeline. In a later analysis, the rate of TCR association differed among HLA loci, with DRB1 alleles having the most associated TCRs and HLA-C alleles having the fewest. This cohort had only TCR beta chains sequenced, and the lack of alpha or paired-chain data limited which features could be detected. A later analysis found that HLA-associated TCR beta chains were more clonally expanded and had lower generation probabilities than equally common non-associated chains. Some IMGT-functional V segments, including TRBV6-2 and TRBV6-3, could not be told apart with the 87-base-pair reads, so those segments were excluded. For the cohort, immune exposure information was limited to CMV serostatus. Broadly in line with IMGT annotations, most TCR beta V segments showed up in productive rearrangements about 87% or about 30% of the time in an earlier analysis of several hundred of the donors.

Library preparation employed the immunoSEQ multiplex PCR assay. For the multiplex PCR, a mixture combining 60 forward primers for TCR Vbeta segments and 13 reverse primers for TCR Jbeta segments was used. A multiplex PCR assay on genomic DNA amplified the CDR3 region of rearranged TCR beta genes. On the Illumina HiSeq System, the amplified TCR beta libraries were sequenced as 87-base-pair reads. The published analysis was carried out like this. A later analysis counted approximately 84 million unique TCR beta chains across the 666 repertoires, and around 12 million of these chains were shared by at least two donors. A nearest-neighbor algorithm error-corrected the raw reads and collapsed the reads into unique sequences, merging closely related sequences to remove PCR and sequencing errors. Alignment of CDR3 sequences to IMGT reference sequences was used to assign V, D and J gene segments. For a sequence to be retained, at least a six-nucleotide match to both a V gene segment and a J gene segment was required. Rearrangements were called productive when the CDR3 lacked stop codons and stayed in frame with V and J; all others were non-productive. CDR3 was defined by IMGT convention, running from the second conserved V-encoded cysteine to the conserved J-encoded phenylalanine. Sequences without an unambiguous match to a single V gene segment were excluded from the earlier analysis of almost 600 of the donors. In an earlier analysis of more than 500 of the donors, a V segment was called functional when productive rearrangements were above 56.7%, and segregating when the standard deviation between donors exceeded 5%. A statistical classification framework was built to diagnose cytomegalovirus status from the catalog of TCR beta chain sequences. V and J gene assignment, in a later analysis, came from comparing TCR nucleotide sequences with IMGT/GENE-DB human TR gene sequences. Using the TCRdist pipeline, a later analysis assigned CDR3 sequences along with most-parsimonious VDJ recombination scenarios. A later analysis defined each TCR beta chain by its CDR3 amino acid sequence plus V-gene family, and excluded reads lacking a unique V-gene family. To address suspected cross-contamination and a sequencing artifact, a later analysis removed a few hundred highly shared, low-generation-probability nucleotide sequences. In a later analysis, a clonal expansion index for each public chain was calculated from normalized within-repertoire ranks of inferred template counts. In a later analysis, generation probabilities were computed using a VDJ recombination model fitted to out-of-frame rearrangements, and the results were checked against IGoR. Hypergeometric tests were used in a later analysis to score TCR-TCR, TCR-HLA and TCR-CMV co-occurrence, with a repertoire-size bias correction applied to the TCR pairs. False discovery rates were estimated in a later analysis by permuting HLA or CMV assignments 20 times. A later analysis grouped co-occurring TCRs with DBSCAN, adding TCRdist sequence similarity when clustering within HLA-allele-positive subsets. For co-occurrence clustering, repertoires with fewer than 30,000 or more than 120,000 public chains were excluded, along with four or five repertoires with anomalous nucleotide sharing. TCRdb retrieved this table from immuneACCESS and kept in-frame rearrangements only. Not all clones are present; in checked studies, unresolved V genes account for under half, and no reason is known for the remainder. V and J calls and clone size follow that table, whereas D and trimming were derived from the DNA. The sample profile shows under 200,000 clones; approximately 80% of them were found once. The biggest ten clones account for roughly 6.7% of the sample.

The rearrangement combines TRBV13 with TRBJ2-1; 10 bases in between match TRBD1. The specimen was PBMCs. The sequence derives from a man aged 50 to 60 in good health and CMV-seropositive. The nucleotide sequence reads TGTGCCAGCAGCTTATCGGGACAGGGGAGCGATGAGCAGTTCTTC. Its coded protein is CASSLSGQGSDEQFF.